This T cell receptor (beta chain) comes out of a study of T cell clonality in common variable immunodeficiency. This clone was seen at least ten times. Its antigen remains unidentified. The sequenced fragment ends 3 residues before the CDR3 boundary, so the rest is inferred from the germline J gene. The CDR3 is 18 amino acids. Losses at the gene ends were 5 bases for V and 8 bases for J; bases not matched to a gene: 14. Germline CDR1 is SGHTA and CDR2 is FQGTGA. Study-wide results and caveats: Common variable immunodeficiency TCR beta sequences reportedly had fewer deletions and N-nucleotide insertions. Fewer TCRbeta clones were shared among CVID subjects than controls.

The data were produced by immunoSEQ multiplex PCR, yet TCRdb's version contains in-frame clones alone and is incomplete. There are tens of thousands of clones in the sample, none observed a single time. The rearrangement joins TRBV7-3 to TRBJ2-1; 14 bases agree with TRBD2. The receptor was derived from a person aged 18 to 75 in good health. Sequenced input: peripheral blood mononuclear cells. CDR3 amino acids: CASSPSPGTSGRFDEQFF. The part of the CDR3 DNA that was read is TGTGCCAGCAGCCCAAGTCCCGGGACTAGCGGGAGATTCGATGAG.